Listed here is a single TCR beta chain. Sequenced by immunoSEQ multiplex PCR; TCRdb stores in-frame clones only, minus some. Of hundreds of thousands of clones listed, over 85% were seen once; the top ten hold almost 9.5%. This entry is derived from a study of blood T cell repertoires in COVID-19. Allocation to cohorts depended on clinical history reported by the participants. The CDR3 length is 16 residues. V was clipped by 1 base and J by 1 base, with 15 bases between them. The V gene's germline CDR1 is GTSNPN and CDR2 SVGIG (reference sequence). The genes are TRBV30 and TRBJ2-3, with D perhaps matching TRBD1 (5 bases). The sequencing input was PBMCs or T cells enriched from blood (not recorded which). This receptor was obtained from a woman between 25 and 40 years old who had recovered from COVID-19. CDR3 bases: TGTGCCTGGAGTGCCCCAGGCAGGGCTGGCACAGATACGCAGTATTTT. Its protein product is CAWSAPGRAGTDTQYF.